This T cell receptor (beta chain) was observed in a study of T cells expressing NK-cell markers. Broader study findings: These same clonotypes (in four donors) also led the CD3+CD56-NKG2C+ fraction. More than five donors had dominant NKG2C+ clonotypes that comprised roughly 1.0-8% of their CD8+ T cells.

CDR1 is SGHTA and CDR2 is FQGNSA in the germline V gene. CDR3 length: 18 residues. TCRdb re-called the 5' RACE reads, yielding one record per CDR3 amino acid sequence without DNA. Reported are fewer than 550,000 distinct CDR3 sequences; the ten largest clones contain 1.4%. Notes on this clonotype: The target antigen is unknown.

This TCR was recovered from a woman aged 45-65 years in good health. The material sequenced was blood T cells: a sorted CD56 or NKG2C T cell subset, CD4+ or CD8+ T cells, or bulk PBMC T cells (not recorded which). The rearrangement links TRBV7-2 to TRBJ2-1; TCRdb lists TRBD1, though no DNA is available to test this call. CDR3 sequence: CASSSPSRGRDSYNEQFF.